Listed below are T cell receptor beta chains from one sample, sequenced in a study of T cell clonotyping in hematopoietic cell transplantation. This table comes from immunoSEQ multiplex PCR, and its TCRdb copy is limited to in-frame clones, with some not included. The table includes 10,000 to 15,000 clones, roughly 92% detected once. The input for sequencing was PBMCs, taken 100 days after allogeneic stem cell transplant. These receptors were collected from a female patient aged 50-65 years who had an allogeneic stem cell transplant from an unrelated donor, so the T cells may come from the graft donor. Some clones in this sample may be carry-over from other donors' samples. CDR3s include the opening cysteine and the closing phenylalanine or tryptophan. Fields, in order: J gene, V gene, CDR3 protein.

j_gene: TRBJ1-5; v_gene: TRBV30; CDR3aa: CAWSAQVHFSNQPQHF
j_gene: TRBJ2-1; v_gene: TRBV7-9; CDR3aa: CASRLSGGYNEQFF
j_gene: TRBJ2-5; v_gene: TRBV5-6; CDR3aa: CASRGAIQETQYF
j_gene: TRBJ1-1; v_gene: TRBV29-1; CDR3aa: CSGGTARTEAFF
j_gene: TRBJ2-3; v_gene: TRBV29-1; CDR3aa: CSVRSGGADTQYF
j_gene: TRBJ2-2; v_gene: TRBV5-1; CDR3aa: CASSLLAGIPTGELFF
j_gene: TRBJ1-1; v_gene: TRBV6-4; CDR3aa: CASSDSPGGNTEAFF
j_gene: TRBJ2-2; v_gene: TRBV2; CDR3aa: CASSVGLTTGELFF
j_gene: TRBJ1-1; v_gene: TRBV5-4; CDR3aa: CASSLGGGSRTEAFF
j_gene: TRBJ2-1; v_gene: TRBV5-1; CDR3aa: CASNSGQGGYSYNEQFF
j_gene: TRBJ1-6; v_gene: TRBV10-3; CDR3aa: CAIRGLDSNSPLHF
j_gene: TRBJ2-1; v_gene: TRBV5-1; CDR3aa: CASSLVQGVENEQFF
j_gene: TRBJ2-3; v_gene: TRBV7-7; CDR3aa: CASSPGLAGGADTQYF
j_gene: TRBJ1-1; v_gene: TRBV5-1; CDR3aa: CASSGPQGALAFF
j_gene: TRBJ1-2; v_gene: TRBV6-5; CDR3aa: CASSSFDGYTF
j_gene: TRBJ2-7; v_gene: TRBV5-6; CDR3aa: CASQAYLGAYEQYF
j_gene: TRBJ1-2; v_gene: TRBV28; CDR3aa: CASSLIENSYGYTF